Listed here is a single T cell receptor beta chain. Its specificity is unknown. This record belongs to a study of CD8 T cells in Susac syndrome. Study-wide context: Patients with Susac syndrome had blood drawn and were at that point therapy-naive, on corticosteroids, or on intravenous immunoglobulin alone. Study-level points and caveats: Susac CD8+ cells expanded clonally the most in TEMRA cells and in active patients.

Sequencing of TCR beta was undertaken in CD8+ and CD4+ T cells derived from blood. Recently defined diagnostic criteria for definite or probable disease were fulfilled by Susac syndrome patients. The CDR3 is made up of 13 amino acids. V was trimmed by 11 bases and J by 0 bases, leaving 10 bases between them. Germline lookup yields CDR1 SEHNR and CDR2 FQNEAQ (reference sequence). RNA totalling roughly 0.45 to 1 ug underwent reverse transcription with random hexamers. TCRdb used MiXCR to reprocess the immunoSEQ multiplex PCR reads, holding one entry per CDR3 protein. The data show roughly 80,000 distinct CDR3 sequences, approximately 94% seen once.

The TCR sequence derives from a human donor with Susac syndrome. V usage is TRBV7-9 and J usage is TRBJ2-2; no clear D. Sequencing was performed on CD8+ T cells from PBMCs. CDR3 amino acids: CAGPPANTGELFF. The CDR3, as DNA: TGTGCCGGCCCCCCAGCGAACACCGGGGAGCTGTTTTTT.